Listed below are T cell receptor beta chains from one sample, sequenced in a study of blood T cell repertoires in COVID-19. The repertoire was sequenced with immunoSEQ multiplex PCR; TCRdb's copy has only in-frame clones and lacks some. The data hold roughly 230,000 clones, with approximately 89% observed a single time. Sequencing used peripheral blood. These receptors were obtained from a woman aged 40 to 49 who had recovered from COVID-19. CDR3s include the opening cysteine and the closing phenylalanine or tryptophan. Fields, in order: V gene, J gene, clone size, D gene, CDR3 protein, CDR3 DNA. The D gene is left open where the match is weak. Rows may omit the clone size; those that give it use once, few, many or a size class.

v_call: TRBV19
j_call: TRBJ2-2
clone_size: NA
d_call: NA
cdr3_aa: CASSIDPGWAGELFF
cdr3_nt: TGTGCCAGTAGTATAGATCCAGGGTGGGCCGGGGAGCTGTTTTTT

v_call: TRBV30
j_call: TRBJ1-4
clone_size: NA
d_call: NA
cdr3_aa: CAYNGQRLNEKLFF
cdr3_nt: TGTGCCTACAATGGACAGAGACTTAATGAAAAACTGTTTTTT

v_call: TRBV4-1
j_call: TRBJ2-7
clone_size: NA
d_call: TRBD1
cdr3_aa: CASSQEAQGQYEQYF
cdr3_nt: TGCGCCAGCAGCCAAGAAGCACAGGGGCAATACGAGCAGTACTTC

v_call: TRBV7-2
j_call: TRBJ2-3
clone_size: NA
d_call: TRBD2
cdr3_aa: CASSLAGLAGGGGTDTQYF
cdr3_nt: TGTGCCAGCAGCTTAGCAGGACTAGCGGGAGGTGGGGGCACAGATACGCAGTATTTT

v_call: TRBV23-1
j_call: TRBJ2-3
clone_size: NA
d_call: NA
cdr3_aa: CASSQSSLIGRHTQYF
cdr3_nt: TGCGCCAGCAGTCAATCATCTCTTATCGGGAGACATACGCAGTATTTT

v_call: TRBV10-1
j_call: TRBJ2-1
clone_size: NA
d_call: NA
cdr3_aa: CASSESSRGLVQFF
cdr3_nt: TGCGCCAGCAGTGAATCTTCCAGGGGTCTAGTCCAGTTCTTC

v_call: TRBV24-1
j_call: TRBJ1-2
clone_size: NA
d_call: NA
cdr3_aa: CATSDLRGGGYTF
cdr3_nt: TGTGCCACCAGTGATTTGCGGGGTGGAGGCTACACCTTC

v_call: TRBV18
j_call: TRBJ2-1
clone_size: NA
d_call: NA
cdr3_aa: CASSVKLGGSYNEQFF
cdr3_nt: TGTGCCAGCTCAGTCAAGCTGGGGGGATCCTACAATGAGCAGTTCTTC

v_call: TRBV15
j_call: TRBJ1-3
clone_size: NA
d_call: NA
cdr3_aa: CATSRDLGGNTIYF
cdr3_nt: TGTGCCACCAGCAGAGATCTCGGGGGAAACACCATATATTTT

v_call: TRBV10-3
j_call: TRBJ2-5
clone_size: NA
d_call: TRBD2
cdr3_aa: CAISESPSGEETQYF
cdr3_nt: TGTGCCATCAGTGAGTCGCCTAGCGGGGAAGAGACCCAGTACTTC

v_call: TRBV2
j_call: TRBJ2-5
clone_size: NA
d_call: NA
cdr3_aa: CASSPITQETQYF
cdr3_nt: TGTGCCAGCAGTCCCATAACTCAAGAGACCCAGTACTTC

v_call: TRBV6-5
j_call: TRBJ2-7
clone_size: NA
d_call: TRBD1
cdr3_aa: CASSYATGSSYEQYF
cdr3_nt: TGTGCCAGCAGTTACGCGACAGGGAGCTCCTACGAGCAGTACTTC

v_call: TRBV4-1
j_call: TRBJ2-7
clone_size: NA
d_call: NA
cdr3_aa: CASSQVYQQERYEQYF
cdr3_nt: TGCGCCAGCAGCCAAGTTTATCAACAGGAACGTTACGAGCAGTACTTC

v_call: TRBV4-2
j_call: TRBJ1-4
clone_size: few
d_call: TRBD1
cdr3_aa: CASSQAGGGQGVSELFF
cdr3_nt: TGTGCCAGCAGCCAAGCGGGGGGAGGACAGGGGGTGTCGGAACTGTTTTTT

v_call: TRBV3-1/TRBV3-2
j_call: TRBJ1-5
clone_size: NA
d_call: NA
cdr3_aa: CASSLGPGNQPQHF
cdr3_nt: TGTGCCAGCAGCCTCGGTCCAGGGAATCAGCCCCAGCATTTT

v_call: TRBV19
j_call: TRBJ1-2
clone_size: NA
d_call: NA
cdr3_aa: CASRPLYRTTNYGYTF
cdr3_nt: TGTGCCAGCCGGCCCCTCTACAGGACAACTAACTATGGCTACACCTTC

v_call: TRBV7-9
j_call: TRBJ2-1
clone_size: NA
d_call: NA
cdr3_aa: CASSRPGIRFF
cdr3_nt: TGTGCCAGCAGCCGACCCGGGATTCGGTTCTTC

v_call: TRBV6-4
j_call: TRBJ2-7
clone_size: NA
d_call: TRBD1
cdr3_aa: CASSKRRGTGGDEQYF
cdr3_nt: TGTGCCAGCAGTAAAAGGAGGGGAACAGGGGGCGACGAGCAGTACTTC

v_call: TRBV3-1/TRBV3-2
j_call: TRBJ2-3
clone_size: NA
d_call: NA
cdr3_aa: CASSQGRAADTQYF
cdr3_nt: TGTGCCAGCAGCCAAGGCAGGGCAGCAGATACGCAGTATTTT

v_call: TRBV11-3
j_call: TRBJ2-7
clone_size: NA
d_call: NA
cdr3_aa: CASSLAGGSYEQYF
cdr3_nt: TGTGCCAGCAGCCTAGCTGGCGGCTCCTACGAGCAGTACTTC

v_call: TRBV20-1
j_call: TRBJ1-1
clone_size: few
d_call: NA
cdr3_aa: CSATGEGEAFF
cdr3_nt: TGCAGTGCTACTGGGGAGGGTGAAGCTTTCTTT